Following are 30 T cell receptor beta chains from one sample sequenced in a study of Ad26.COV2.S vaccination and SARS-CoV-2 variants. Described treatment: around 19 received Ad26.COV2.S at low or high dose, single or two shots; roughly 5 received placebo; per-sample allocation not given. All samples were drawn on day 63, counting from the first vaccine or placebo injection. TCRdb's table, derived via immunoSEQ multiplex PCR, lists solely in-frame clones and lacks some. The repertoire has approximately 500,000 clones, roughly 87% of them found once; the top ten carry roughly 13%. Material: peripheral blood, obtained in a trial of Ad26.COV2.S vaccine versus placebo. Receptors were obtained from a person aged 18-60 years who received the Ad26.COV2.S COVID-19 vaccine or a placebo.

Details on this clone: The junction and the germline gene differ at one end; a read error may be behind it. This chain links TRBV28 with TRBJ2-7, with a weak D call TRBD1 (6 bases). Germline values: CDR1 MDHEN, CDR2 SYDVKM. The CDR3 contains 15 residues. CDR3 nucleotides: TGTGCCAGCAGTTTAAGTGGGGGCGCATCCTCCGAGCAGTACTTC. Its protein is CASSLSGGASSEQYF.

V gene TRBV7-9 combines with J gene TRBJ2-5, with D perhaps TRBD2 (6 bases). CDR1 is SEHNR, CDR2 FQNEAQ, per germline (reference sequence). CDR3 length equals 15 residues. Trimming cost V 5 bases and J 2 bases, with 15 bases left between them. CDR3 DNA: TGTGCCAGCAGCGACCGGGACTCCCGACAAGAGACCCAGTACTTC. This gives the protein CASSDRDSRQETQYF.

This clone was seen only once. The chain recombines TRBV7-9 with TRBJ2-3; 8 nucleotides line up with TRBD1. CDR3 length equals 14 residues. Germline trimming cut 4 bases from V and 4 bases from J; bases unmatched to any gene: 4. CDR1 and CDR2 from the germline V gene are SEHNR and FQNEAQ (reference sequence). CDR3 sequence (DNA): TGTGCCAGCAGCTCCGACAGGGGTCCAGATACGCAGTATTTT. Its translation: CASSSDRGPDTQYF. Full variable domain (outside the CDR3, taken from reference TRBV7-9 and TRBJ2-3): DTGVSQNPRHKITKRGQNVTFRCDPISEHNRLYWYRQTLGQGPEFLTYFQNEAQLEKSRLLSDRFSAERPKGSFSTLEIQRTEQGDSAMYLCASSSDRGPDTQYFGPGTRLTVL.

There are a few counts of this clone. The V and J genes are TRBV2 and TRBJ2-2; a possible D gene is TRBD1 (6 bases). Germline V gene lookup returns CDR1 SNHLY and CDR2 FYNNEI. V was shortened by 6 bases and J by 5 bases, with 10 bases between the two germline ends. This CDR3 is 13 amino acids long. The CDR3 region is CASRVDSTGELFF. The CDR3 DNA reads TGTGCCAGCAGGGTGGACAGTACCGGGGAGCTGTTTTTT. The full variable domain, in which reference TRBV2 and TRBJ2-2 provide the parts outside the CDR3, is EPEVTQTPSHQVTQMGQEVILRCVPISNHLYFYWYRQILGQKVEFLVSFYNNEISEKSEIFDDQFSVERPDGSNFTLKIRSTKLEDSAMYFCASRVDSTGELFFGEGSRLTVL.

V gene TRBV15 combines with J gene TRBJ2-7, with D unclear. The CDR3 is 13 amino acids. Germline assignment: CDR1 LNHNV and CDR2 YYDKDF (reference sequence). The germline V and J ends were trimmed by 2 bases and 4 bases, with 9 bases remaining between them. The CDR3 DNA reads TGTGCCACCAGCAGATCGGCAGGATACGAGCAGTACTTC. Translating it yields CATSRSAGYEQYF.

This chain links TRBV29-1 with TRBJ2-3; D unresolved. The germline V gene encodes CDR1 SQVTM and CDR2 ANQGSEA. V gave up 3 bases and J gave up 4 bases, with 8 bases separating them. The CDR3 is made up of 12 amino acids. The CDR3 DNA reads as TGCAGCGTTGAGATAGGTTCAGATACGCAGTATTTT. It translates to CSVEIGSDTQYF.

The chain employs TRBV2 and TRBJ2-1; 9 bases fit TRBD2. CDR3 length: 15 residues. Trimming took 4 bases from V and 9 from J; bases not matched to a gene: 10. The germline V gene has CDR1 SNHLY and CDR2 FYNNEI. The CDR3 DNA sequence: TGTGCCAGCAGTGTTTTAGCGCGGGAGGGGGGTGAGCAGTTCTTC. It yields the protein CASSVLAREGGEQFF.

The V and J genes are TRBV7-9 and TRBJ2-5; 8 nucleotides match TRBD2. The CDR3 is made up of 17 amino acids. Trimming removed 6 bases from V and 3 bases from J; junction bases left unmatched: 15. CDR1 and CDR2 from the germline V gene are SEHNR and FQNEAQ (reference sequence). The CDR3 is CASRNRPAGDDEETQYF. DNA for the CDR3: TGTGCCAGCAGAAATAGGCCAGCGGGAGATGACGAAGAGACCCAGTACTTC.

The CDR3 here is CASSLAGGVKGYTF. CDR3 nucleotides: TGTGCCAGCAGCTTAGCTGGCGGGGTAAAGGGCTACACCTTC. J is TRBJ1-2 and V is TRBV7-9; D is ambiguous. With 0 bases removed from V and 8 bases from J, the gap between germline ends came to 13 bases. Germline V gene lookup returns CDR1 SEHNR and CDR2 FQNEAQ (reference sequence). This CDR3 is 14 amino acids long.

J is TRBJ1-3 and V is TRBV28; the match to TRBD1 covers 7 bases. This CDR3 is built from 14 residues. Trimming took 5 bases from V and 4 from J; bases not matched to a gene: 5. The germline V gene has CDR1 MDHEN and CDR2 SYDVKM. CDR3 coding DNA: TGTGCCAGCAGTGGGGACAGCAGGGGAAACACCATATATTTT. Amino acid sequence: CASSGDSRGNTIYF.

This chain uses TRBV28 with TRBJ2-2; tentative D call: TRBD1 (5 bases). There are 15 residues in the CDR3. The V gene lost 4 bases and the J gene lost 7 bases, with 16 bases spanning the gap. CDR1 is MDHEN, CDR2 SYDVKM, per germline. The CDR3 DNA is TGTGCCAGCAGTTCCTCAGGGAAAGGTCGCGGGGAGCTGTTTTTT. Translation gives CASSSSGKGRGELFF.

The V gene is TRBV5-4, the J gene TRBJ2-7, with no clear D. CDR1 and CDR2 from the germline V gene are SGHNT and YYREEE (reference sequence). Trimming took 2 bases from V and 4 from J, leaving 10 bases between them. CDR3 length equals 13 residues. CDR3 sequence reads: CASSLETQYEQYF. Written as DNA, the CDR3 is TGTGCCAGCAGCTTAGAGACCCAATACGAGCAGTACTTC.

This clone was seen just once. The V gene is TRBV7-6, the J gene TRBJ2-1, with D maybe TRBD2 (6 bases). CDR1 is SGHVS, CDR2 FNYEAQ, per germline. Trimming pared 0 bases from V and 4 bases from J, leaving 7 bases between. The CDR3 runs 14 residues. CDR3 sequence (DNA): TGTGCCAGCAGCTTAGCGGCGGGGTACAATGAGCAGTTCTTC. This sequence encodes CASSLAAGYNEQFF.

V usage is TRBV18 and J usage is TRBJ2-1; D might be TRBD1 (5 bases). Germline-derived CDR1 and CDR2 are KGHSH and LQKENI. This CDR3 is built from 14 residues. Trimming removed 5 bases from V and 2 bases from J, with 10 bases in between. Here the CDR3 reads CASSWQGAYNEQFF. CDR3 DNA sequence: TGTGCCAGCTCATGGCAGGGTGCCTACAATGAGCAGTTCTTC.

The chain links TRBV11-2 to TRBJ2-4, with TRBD2 as a possible D gene (7 bases). Trimming pared 5 bases from V and 2 bases from J, leaving 16 bases between. The germline gives CDR1 SGHAT, CDR2 FQNNGV. The CDR3 runs 16 residues. The chain's CDR3 is CASSQGRASSKNIQYF. The CDR3 bases are TGTGCCAGCAGCCAGGGGAGGGCCTCTTCCAAAAACATTCAGTACTTC.

V is TRBV6-5 and J is TRBJ2-1, with a tentative D call TRBD2 (7 bases). This CDR3 comprises 13 residues. CDR1 is MNHEY, CDR2 SVGAGI, per germline. The V end lost 9 bases, the J end lost 9 bases, and 18 bases lay between the germline ends. The CDR3 loop is CASSRGRAAEQFF. The CDR3 bases are TGTGCCAGTTCGAGGGGGAGGGCCGCTGAGCAGTTCTTC.

The chain is built from TRBV4-1 and TRBJ2-6, with D unclear. Trimming took 1 base from V and 0 from J, leaving 7 bases between them. CDR1 MGHRA and CDR2 YSYEKL come from the germline V gene. The CDR3 totals 16 residues. This CDR3 reads CASSQGGISGANVLTF. In DNA form, the CDR3 reads TGCGCCAGCAGCCAAGGCGGAATCTCTGGGGCCAACGTCCTGACTTTC.

The chain carries TRBV5-1 and TRBJ1-1; tentative D call: TRBD1 (5 bases). The length of the CDR3 is 16 residues. V was trimmed by 0 bases and J by 5 bases, leaving 17 bases between them. CDR1 is SGHRS, CDR2 YFSETQ, per germline. The CDR3 is CASSLVTAPGKTEAFF. Written as DNA, the CDR3 is TGCGCCAGCAGCTTGGTCACAGCCCCAGGGAAGACTGAAGCTTTCTTT.

This clone was detected only once. The chain employs TRBV2 and TRBJ1-6; TRBD1 aligns across 9 bases. Germline V gives CDR1 SNHLY, CDR2 FYNNEI. J was trimmed by 4 bases and V by 6 bases; bases with no gene match: 4. The CDR3 sequence is 15 residues long. CDR3 DNA: TGTGCCAGCAGGGAGGGACAGGGATATAATTCACCCCTCCACTTT. Translating it yields CASREGQGYNSPLHF.

The chain is built from TRBV7-2 and TRBJ2-1; TRBD2 matches 9 bases. V lost 1 base, J lost 7 bases, and 8 bases stayed unmatched. There are 16 residues in the CDR3. Germline V gene sequence: CDR1 SGHTA, CDR2 FQGNSA. The DNA for the CDR3 is TGTGCCAGCAGCTTAGGAAGAAGTAGCGGGAGAAATGAGCAGTTCTTC. Its protein is CASSLGRSSGRNEQFF.

The chain combines TRBV9 with TRBJ1-5; no reliable D call. CDR1 and CDR2 from the germline V gene are SGDLS and YYNGEE. Trimming removed 3 bases from V and 6 bases from J, with 13 bases in between. The CDR3 spans 14 residues. The CDR3 is CASSGGAWVQPQHF. CDR3 sequence (DNA): TGTGCCAGCAGCGGGGGTGCCTGGGTTCAGCCCCAGCATTTT.

V and J are TRBV7-8 and TRBJ2-1; D remains unclear. Trimming took 0 bases from V and 6 from J, leaving 18 bases between them. In germline, CDR1 is SGHVS, CDR2 FQNEAQ. This CDR3 spans 17 amino acids. CDR3 in amino acids: CASSLANSPISPNEQFF. CDR3 bases: TGTGCCAGCAGCTTAGCGAACAGTCCCATTAGCCCCAATGAGCAGTTCTTC.

The chain recombines TRBV3-1 (or the pseudogene TRBV3-2) with TRBJ2-1; D is perhaps TRBD2 (7 bases). Trimming pared 2 bases from V and 3 bases from J, leaving 17 bases between. Germline lookup yields CDR1 LGHDT and CDR2 YNNKEL (reference sequence). This CDR3 contains 17 residues. CDR3 sequence reads: CASSQHRGRADYNEQFF. The CDR3 nucleotides read TGTGCCAGCAGCCAACATAGGGGGAGGGCGGACTACAATGAGCAGTTCTTC.

The rearrangement uses TRBV7-8 and TRBJ2-1; 9 bases align to TRBD1. After removal of 4 bases from V and 4 bases from J, the junction contained 8 bases not matched to a gene. CDR1 and CDR2 from the germline V gene are SGHVS and FQNEAQ. The CDR3 length is 16 residues. The CDR3 coding sequence is TGTGCCAGCAGCTCAAGGACAGGGGCGGAATACAATGAGCAGTTCTTC. The encoded protein is CASSSRTGAEYNEQFF.

The V gene is TRBV18, the J gene TRBJ2-3; D gene ambiguous. The V gene's germline CDR1 is KGHSH and CDR2 LQKENI. The germline V and J ends were trimmed by 4 bases and 7 bases, with 21 bases remaining between them. The CDR3 has 16 amino acids. The CDR3 is CASSLKMLDGYYTQYF. The CDR3 DNA is TGTGCCAGCTCACTTAAGATGCTAGATGGGTATTATACGCAGTATTTT. Full variable domain (rest looked up from reference TRBV18 and TRBJ2-3): NAGVMQNPRHLVRRRGQEARLRCSPMKGHSHVYWYRQLPEEGLKFMVYLQKENIIDESGMPKERFSAEFPKEGPSILRIQQVVRGDSAAYFCASSLKMLDGYYTQYFGPGTRLTVL.

The gene calls are TRBV13 and TRBJ2-3; 8 bases are shared with TRBD1. Losses at the gene ends were 6 bases for V and 2 bases for J; bases not matched to a gene: 7. This CDR3 comprises 15 residues. Per germline, CDR1 PRHDT and CDR2 FYEKMQ (reference sequence). Here the CDR3 reads CASSQRTGNTDTQYF. The CDR3 DNA reads TGTGCCAGCAGTCAGAGGACAGGGAACACAGATACGCAGTATTTT.

The V and J genes are TRBV19 and TRBJ1-5; TRBD1 aligns across 7 bases. This CDR3 has 15 amino acids. CDR1 and CDR2 (germline): LNHDA, SQIVND (reference sequence). After removal of 4 bases from V and 7 bases from J, the junction contained 10 bases not matched to a gene. The CDR3 sequence is CASSTRQGSGQPQHF. In DNA, the CDR3 is TGTGCCAGTAGTACCCGACAGGGTAGCGGGCAGCCCCAGCATTTT.

The CDR3 sequence is CASSVDRGSQETQYF. The DNA for the CDR3 is TGTGCCAGCAGCGTAGATAGGGGTTCCCAAGAGACCCAGTACTTC. The V and J genes are TRBV9 and TRBJ2-5; possible D gene TRBD1, 5 bases. The V gene's germline CDR1 is SGDLS and CDR2 YYNGEE. Deletions cut 0 bases from V and 1 base from J, with 10 bases between. The CDR3 is 15 amino acids.

V usage is TRBV2 and J usage is TRBJ2-2; 9 nucleotides line up with TRBD2. From germline, CDR1 is SNHLY and CDR2 FYNNEI. The CDR3 has 16 residues. Trimming cost V 1 base and J 6 bases; bases outside gene matches: 6. CDR3 protein: CASSEDLAGWSGELFF. The CDR3 DNA reads TGTGCCAGCAGTGAAGATCTAGCGGGGTGGTCCGGGGAGCTGTTTTTT.

The chain has TRBV7-3 and TRBJ2-3; 10 nucleotides match TRBD2. CDR1 is SGHTA and CDR2 is FQGTGA in the germline V gene. The CDR3 length is 17 residues. J gave up 7 bases and V 4 bases, and 14 bases lay outside the gene matches. The CDR3 reads CASSSVRPSGSANTQYF. The CDR3 region has the DNA TGTGCCAGCAGCTCTGTCCGGCCTAGCGGGAGTGCGAATACGCAGTATTTT. Drawing the rest from reference TRBV7-3 and TRBJ2-3, the complete variable domain is GAGVSQTPSNKVTEKGKYVELRCDPISGHTALYWYRQSLGQGPEFLIYFQGTGAADDSGLPNDRFFAVRPEGSVSTLKIQRTERGDSAVYLCASSSVRPSGSANTQYFGPGTRLTVL.